A selection of T cell receptor beta chains follows, all from one sample in a study of blood T cell repertoires in COVID-19. Assay: immunoSEQ multiplex PCR; the TCRdb copy retains only in-frame clones and omits some. The table records 450,000 to 500,000 clones, roughly 90% of them present only once. The material sequenced was PBMCs or T cells enriched from blood (not recorded which). These receptor sequences come from a woman between 18 and 29 years old who had recovered from COVID-19. CDR3s include the opening cysteine and the closing phenylalanine or tryptophan. Each record gives: clone size, CDR3 length, V gene, D gene, J gene, CDR3 protein, CDR3 DNA. D genes are given only for firm matches. Not all rows give a size; the values are once, few, many and, for expanded clones, a class.

clone_size: NA
cdr3_length: 13
v_call: TRBV11-3
d_call: NA
j_call: TRBJ1-1
cdr3_aa: CASSLSTGTEAFF
cdr3_nt: TGTGCCAGCAGCTTAAGTACAGGGACTGAAGCTTTCTTT

clone_size: NA
cdr3_length: 14
v_call: TRBV2
d_call: NA
j_call: TRBJ1-4
cdr3_aa: CASSPQTTNEKLFF
cdr3_nt: TGTGCCAGCAGCCCTCAGACAACTAATGAAAAACTGTTTTTT

clone_size: NA
cdr3_length: 15
v_call: TRBV4-1
d_call: TRBD1
j_call: TRBJ2-5
cdr3_aa: CASSRVQGASETQYF
cdr3_nt: TGCGCCAGCAGCCGTGTTCAGGGGGCCTCAGAGACCCAGTACTTC

clone_size: NA
cdr3_length: 15
v_call: TRBV15
d_call: TRBD1
j_call: TRBJ1-5
cdr3_aa: CATSSEGASNQPQHF
cdr3_nt: TGTGCCACCAGCTCCGAGGGGGCGAGCAATCAGCCCCAGCATTTT

clone_size: NA
cdr3_length: 16
v_call: TRBV30
d_call: TRBD1
j_call: TRBJ1-6
cdr3_aa: CAWSEEGARSNSPLHF
cdr3_nt: TGTGCCTGGAGTGAAGAGGGGGCGCGATCAAATTCACCCCTCCACTTT

clone_size: NA
cdr3_length: 12
v_call: TRBV30
d_call: NA
j_call: TRBJ1-1
cdr3_aa: CAWSVYRDEAFF
cdr3_nt: TGTGCCTGGAGTGTGTACAGGGATGAAGCTTTCTTT

clone_size: NA
cdr3_length: 12
v_call: TRBV5-4
d_call: NA
j_call: TRBJ2-1
cdr3_aa: CASSSGQLTQFF
cdr3_nt: TGTGCCAGCAGCTCCGGACAGCTTACTCAGTTCTTC

clone_size: NA
cdr3_length: 16
v_call: TRBV4-1
d_call: TRBD1
j_call: TRBJ2-5
cdr3_aa: CASSLPRTGASQTQYF
cdr3_nt: TGCGCCAGCAGCCTCCCTCGGACAGGGGCGAGCCAGACCCAGTACTTC

clone_size: NA
cdr3_length: 13
v_call: TRBV12-5
d_call: NA
j_call: TRBJ1-1
cdr3_aa: CASGLEQDTEAFF
cdr3_nt: TGTGCTAGTGGTTTGGAACAGGACACTGAAGCTTTCTTT

clone_size: NA
cdr3_length: 16
v_call: TRBV5-6
d_call: NA
j_call: TRBJ2-7
cdr3_aa: CASSIRDPLGPYEQYF
cdr3_nt: TGTGCCAGCAGCATCCGGGATCCCTTGGGCCCCTACGAGCAGTACTTC

clone_size: NA
cdr3_length: 19
v_call: TRBV21-1
d_call: NA
j_call: TRBJ1-1
cdr3_aa: CASSKGWDRFVRRNTEAFF
cdr3_nt: TGTGCCAGCAGCAAAGGATGGGACAGGTTCGTGAGGAGGAACACTGAAGCTTTCTTT

clone_size: NA
cdr3_length: 16
v_call: TRBV7-2
d_call: TRBD1
j_call: TRBJ2-4
cdr3_aa: CASSFVTGGTKNIQYF
cdr3_nt: TGTGCCAGCAGCTTCGTGACAGGGGGCACCAAAAACATTCAGTACTTC

clone_size: few
cdr3_length: 14
v_call: TRBV5-6
d_call: NA
j_call: TRBJ2-7
cdr3_aa: CASSVRGQNYEQYF
cdr3_nt: TGTGCCAGCAGCGTACGAGGACAGAACTACGAGCAGTACTTC

clone_size: NA
cdr3_length: 15
v_call: TRBV7-2
d_call: TRBD1
j_call: TRBJ1-4
cdr3_aa: CASSTFGTGGEKLFF
cdr3_nt: TGTGCCAGCAGCACATTCGGGACAGGGGGTGAAAAACTGTTTTTT

clone_size: NA
cdr3_length: 15
v_call: TRBV28
d_call: NA
j_call: TRBJ1-1
cdr3_aa: CASSLGRRGDTEAFF
cdr3_nt: TGTGCCAGCAGTTTAGGGCGAAGGGGCGACACTGAAGCTTTCTTT

clone_size: NA
cdr3_length: 16
v_call: TRBV19
d_call: TRBD1
j_call: TRBJ1-2
cdr3_aa: CASSRGTGGFVYGYTF
cdr3_nt: TGTGCCAGCTCTCGTGGGACAGGGGGCTTTGTCTATGGCTACACCTTC

clone_size: once
cdr3_length: 14
v_call: TRBV7-9
d_call: NA
j_call: TRBJ1-6
cdr3_aa: CASSFNGRESPLHF
cdr3_nt: TGTGCCAGCAGCTTTAATGGGAGGGAATCACCCCTCCACTTT

clone_size: NA
cdr3_length: 14
v_call: TRBV2
d_call: NA
j_call: TRBJ2-3
cdr3_aa: CASSVGSSTDTQYF
cdr3_nt: TGTGCCAGCAGTGTGGGCAGTAGCACAGATACGCAGTATTTT

clone_size: NA
cdr3_length: 16
v_call: TRBV6-5
d_call: TRBD2
j_call: TRBJ2-1
cdr3_aa: CASSWRLAGENNEQFF
cdr3_nt: TGTGCCAGCAGTTGGAGGCTAGCGGGTGAAAACAATGAGCAGTTCTTC

clone_size: NA
cdr3_length: 12
v_call: TRBV28
d_call: TRBD1
j_call: TRBJ1-5
cdr3_aa: CAGTGGGQPQHF
cdr3_nt: TGTGCCGGGACAGGGGGCGGGCAGCCCCAGCATTTT

clone_size: NA
cdr3_length: 17
v_call: TRBV5-4
d_call: NA
j_call: TRBJ1-6
cdr3_aa: CASTSGGWLALNSPLHF
cdr3_nt: TGTGCCAGCACCTCGGGAGGGTGGTTGGCTTTGAACTCACCCCTCCACTTT

clone_size: NA
cdr3_length: 15
v_call: TRBV7-8
d_call: NA
j_call: TRBJ1-1
cdr3_aa: CASSLGGVTGTEAFF
cdr3_nt: TGTGCCAGCAGCTTAGGGGGGGTTACGGGAACTGAAGCTTTCTTT

clone_size: NA
cdr3_length: 13
v_call: TRBV19
d_call: NA
j_call: TRBJ1-2
cdr3_aa: CASSISGTYGYTF
cdr3_nt: TGTGCCAGTAGTATATCGGGTACCTATGGCTACACCTTC

clone_size: NA
cdr3_length: 14
v_call: TRBV5-5
d_call: TRBD1
j_call: TRBJ2-5
cdr3_aa: CASSRTQGQETQYF
cdr3_nt: TGTGCCAGCAGCCGTACACAGGGGCAGGAGACCCAGTACTTC

clone_size: NA
cdr3_length: 11
v_call: TRBV2
d_call: NA
j_call: TRBJ1-1
cdr3_aa: CASSPRAEAFF
cdr3_nt: TGTGCCAGCAGTCCTCGCGCGGAAGCTTTCTTT

clone_size: NA
cdr3_length: 13
v_call: TRBV3-1/TRBV3-2
d_call: NA
j_call: TRBJ2-5
cdr3_aa: CASSQASKETQYF
cdr3_nt: TGTGCCAGCAGCCAGGCCTCGAAAGAGACCCAGTACTTC

clone_size: NA
cdr3_length: 17
v_call: TRBV7-2
d_call: TRBD1
j_call: TRBJ1-1
cdr3_aa: CASSQGPGRGQRAEAFF
cdr3_nt: TGTGCCAGCAGCCAAGGCCCCGGCAGGGGGCAAAGGGCTGAAGCTTTCTTT

clone_size: NA
cdr3_length: 15
v_call: TRBV21-1
d_call: NA
j_call: TRBJ1-5
cdr3_aa: CASSKLTGGRQPQHF
cdr3_nt: TGTGCCAGCAGCAAATTGACAGGAGGAAGGCAGCCCCAGCATTTT

clone_size: NA
cdr3_length: 13
v_call: TRBV12-3/TRBV12-4
d_call: NA
j_call: TRBJ1-1
cdr3_aa: CASSLEQGSEAFF
cdr3_nt: TGTGCCAGCAGTTTAGAGCAGGGGTCTGAAGCTTTCTTT

clone_size: few
cdr3_length: 13
v_call: TRBV6-5
d_call: NA
j_call: TRBJ1-1
cdr3_aa: CASSYSWGPEAFF
cdr3_nt: TGTGCCAGCAGTTACTCTTGGGGCCCTGAAGCTTTCTTT

clone_size: NA
cdr3_length: 15
v_call: TRBV6-2/TRBV6-3
d_call: NA
j_call: TRBJ2-5
cdr3_aa: CASSSLRDSQETQYF
cdr3_nt: TGTGCCAGCAGTTCCCTCCGGGACTCCCAAGAGACCCAGTACTTC

clone_size: NA
cdr3_length: 11
v_call: TRBV7-9
d_call: NA
j_call: TRBJ1-1
cdr3_aa: CASSLLQVAFF
cdr3_nt: TGTGCCAGCAGCTTACTTCAGGTGGCTTTCTTT

clone_size: NA
cdr3_length: 11
v_call: TRBV2
d_call: TRBD1
j_call: TRBJ2-4
cdr3_aa: CASTTGAIQYF
cdr3_nt: TGTGCCAGCACCACAGGGGCTATTCAGTACTTC